The 18 T cell receptor beta chains below come from one sample, sequenced in a study of T cell changes during pregnancy in multiple sclerosis. The protocol was immunoSEQ multiplex PCR, while the TCRdb copy is restricted to in-frame clones and leaves out a portion. In the table there are around 25,000 clones, 90% of which are singletons. The sample consisted of CD8+ T cells from peripheral blood mononuclear cells, taken in the third trimester of pregnancy. Source of these receptors: a female donor in good health, enrolled as a control in a pregnancy study.

This clone was found once. The chain joins TRBV11-2 to TRBJ1-5, with D possibly TRBD1 on 5 matching bases. Per the germline V gene, CDR1 is SGHAT and CDR2 is FQNNGV. V was cut by 5 bases and J by 1 base, with 18 bases left in between. This CDR3 region has 17 residues. The CDR3 spells CASSPAFRTRSNQPQHF. The CDR3 nucleotides read TGTGCCAGCAGCCCTGCTTTTAGGACACGAAGCAATCAGCCCCAGCATTTT.

This chain links TRBV6-8 with TRBJ1-3; D might be TRBD1 (5 bases). The CDR3 runs 22 residues. Germline V gene sequence: CDR1 MNHGY, CDR2 SAAAGT. The germline V and J ends were trimmed by 7 bases and 0 bases, with 34 bases remaining between them. CDR3 protein: CASTPPLSATAGPGNSGNTIYF. The CDR3 nucleotides read TGTGCCAGCACCCCCCCCCTCTCCGCCACGGCTGGCCCAGGGAACTCTGGAAACACCATATATTTT.

The V gene is TRBV5-6, the J gene TRBJ1-2, with 9 nucleotides matching TRBD1. Per the germline V gene, CDR1 is SGHDT and CDR2 is YYEEEE. The CDR3 runs to 16 residues. Trimming at V came to 3 bases and at J to 2 bases, leaving 8 bases not matched to a gene. The CDR3 sequence is CASSWTDRGTNYGYTF. DNA for the CDR3: TGTGCCAGCAGCTGGACGGACAGGGGAACCAACTATGGCTACACCTTC.

J is TRBJ2-1 and V is TRBV15, with 9 bases lining up with TRBD2. Germline CDR1 LNHNV, CDR2 YYDKDF (reference sequence). CDR3 length: 17 residues. V gave up 0 bases and J gave up 9 bases; unmatched junction bases: 12. For the CDR3, the DNA is TGTGCCACCAGCAGAGATGGGGAGGCGGGAGGGCCAAGTGAGCAGTTCTTC. Encoded protein: CATSRDGEAGGPSEQFF.

Comments on this clone: A read error is likely, as this CDR3 ends without the conserved phenylalanine or tryptophan. The limits of the CDR3 on the DNA are not certain, so only TCRdb's listed CDR3 is given. The chain couples TRBV12-5 to TRBJ2-7; the table names TRBD1, a call not compared with the DNA. The CDR3 comprises 11 residues, both ends counted. Germline V gives CDR1 LGHNT, CDR2 FRNRAP. This chain's CDR3 is CASGFGGTAFD.

This rearrangement joins TRBV19 to TRBJ2-2; D gene ambiguous. The germline V gene has CDR1 LNHDA and CDR2 SQIVND (reference sequence). This CDR3 contains 12 residues. Between the trimmed V and J ends, which lost 4 bases and 6 bases, there was a span of 6 bases. The chain's CDR3 is CASSRSSGELFF. As DNA, the CDR3 is TGTGCCAGTAGTAGGAGCTCCGGGGAGCTGTTTTTT.

This chain links TRBV5-5 with TRBJ1-5, with D possibly matching TRBD1 (5 bases). The CDR3 consists of 14 residues. The V and J ends lost 2 bases and 6 bases respectively, with 12 bases between them. Per the germline V gene, CDR1 is SGHKS and CDR2 is YYEKEE (reference sequence). The CDR3 protein is CASSLVGAGQPQHF. The CDR3 bases are TGTGCCAGCAGCTTAGTAGGGGCAGGTCAGCCCCAGCATTTT.

This clone was picked up one time. The genes are TRBV5-4 and TRBJ2-5; no clear D. The CDR3 contains 15 residues. CDR1 is SGHNT, CDR2 YYREEE, per germline (reference sequence). V gave up 1 base and J gave up 3 bases, with 13 bases separating them. The CDR3 DNA is TGTGCCAGCAGCTTGTATTCTTCACCTAAAGAGACCCAGTACTTC. This gives the protein CASSLYSSPKETQYF.

The chain couples TRBV4-1 to TRBJ1-2; D is possibly TRBD1 (5 bases). The CDR3 is made up of 16 amino acids. The V gene's germline CDR1 is MGHRA and CDR2 YSYEKL. V gave up 1 base and J gave up 2 bases, with 14 bases separating them. The CDR3 region has the DNA TGCGCCAGCAGCCAAGTATTGGGGAGGGACAACTATGGCTACACCTTC. Amino acid sequence: CASSQVLGRDNYGYTF.

This sequence joins TRBV7-9 and TRBJ2-7; 8 bases line up with TRBD2. CDR1 is SEHNR, CDR2 FQNEAQ, per germline (reference sequence). V was clipped by 5 bases and J by 2 bases; unmatched bases: 8. This CDR3 region has 15 residues. The CDR3 coding sequence is TGTGCCAGCAGCCCCATAGCGGGGTACCCCTACGAGCAGTACTTC. It codes for CASSPIAGYPYEQYF.

This clone was detected once. The chain carries TRBV5-4 and TRBJ1-3; D ambiguous. Germline V CDR1 and CDR2: SGHNT, YYREEE (reference sequence). This CDR3 spans 15 amino acids. V was trimmed by 4 bases and J by 0 bases, leaving 11 bases between them. The CDR3 region is CASSQDNGSGNTIYF. The DNA for the CDR3 is TGTGCCAGCAGCCAAGACAATGGCTCTGGAAACACCATATATTTT.

The chain is built from TRBV5-4 and TRBJ2-5, with 10 bases lining up with TRBD2. V was clipped by 0 bases and J by 1 base; unmatched bases: 3. CDR3 length equals 16 residues. Germline V gene data show CDR1 as SGHNT and CDR2 as YYREEE (reference sequence). CDR3 amino acids: CASSLVSGRAQETQYF. CDR3 DNA sequence: TGTGCCAGCAGCTTGGTCAGCGGGAGGGCCCAAGAGACCCAGTACTTC.

The chain uses TRBV7-9 and TRBJ1-3; 7 bases map to TRBD1. V lost 5 bases and J lost 4; bases outside the gene matches: 11. The V gene's germline CDR1 is SEHNR and CDR2 FQNEAQ (reference sequence). There are 16 residues in the CDR3. CDR3 residues: CASSPPGQTNGNTIYF. In DNA, the CDR3 is TGTGCCAGCAGCCCCCCGGGACAGACGAACGGAAACACCATATATTTT.

The chain is built from TRBV5-1 and TRBJ2-3; tentative D call: TRBD2 (6 bases). In germline, CDR1 is SGHRS, CDR2 YFSETQ. Trimming left V 0 bases short and J 5 bases short, with 13 bases between. CDR3 length: 15 amino acids. The CDR3 nucleotides are TGCGCCAGCAGCTTGGTTTCGGACTACGAAGATACGCAGTATTTT. Encoded protein: CASSLVSDYEDTQYF.

The V and J genes are TRBV2 and TRBJ1-2, with 8 positions matching TRBD1. Germline V gene lookup returns CDR1 SNHLY and CDR2 FYNNEI. Trimming cost V 6 bases and J 4 bases; bases outside gene matches: 4. This CDR3 comprises 13 residues. CDR3 loop: CASRDTGGYGYTF. The CDR3 region has the DNA TGTGCCAGCAGAGACACAGGGGGCTATGGCTACACCTTC.

In nucleotides, the CDR3 is TGCGCCAGCAGCCAAGAGGGCCAGGGGGAGACCCAGTACTTC. Translation gives CASSQEGQGETQYF. The rearrangement uses TRBV4-1 and TRBJ2-5; possible D gene TRBD1, 6 bases. V gave up 0 bases and J gave up 5 bases, with 10 bases separating them. This CDR3 has 14 amino acids. The germline CDR1 and CDR2 sequences are MGHRA and YSYEKL.

This sequence joins TRBV28 and TRBJ1-1, with 10 bases matching TRBD1. The trim removed 5 bases at V and 1 base at J, leaving 10 bases unmatched. Germline V lookup: CDR1 MDHEN, CDR2 SYDVKM. The CDR3 totals 17 residues. CDR3 in amino acids: CASSPSGTGVSNTEAFF. Written as DNA, the CDR3 is TGTGCCAGCAGTCCATCCGGGACAGGGGTCTCGAACACTGAAGCTTTCTTT. The full variable domain, completed using reference TRBV28 and TRBJ1-1, is DVKVTQSSRYLVKRTGEKVFLECVQDMDHENMFWYRQDPGLGLRLIYFSYDVKMKEKGDIPEGYSVSREKKERFSLILESASTNQTSMYLCASSPSGTGVSNTEAFFGQGTRLTVV.

The J gene is TRBJ1-1, the V gene TRBV5-5; D is perhaps TRBD1 (5 bases). The CDR3 runs to 15 residues. Germline V gene lookup returns CDR1 SGHKS and CDR2 YYEKEE (reference sequence). V was shortened by 4 bases and J by 1 base, with 14 bases between the two germline ends. The DNA for the CDR3 is TGTGCCAGCAGCACAGCGGGACGGAAGAACACTGAAGCTTTCTTT. This codes for CASSTAGRKNTEAFF.